This TCR beta chain was profiled in a study of blood T cell repertoires in COVID-19. Study at large: Samples came from the United States, Italy and Spain, spanning acute and convalescent COVID-19. PBMCs, B-cell-depleted T cells, or T cells were the source of the cDNA or gDNA that made up the material.

Profiling relied on immunoSEQ multiplex PCR, and the TCRdb table lists in-frame clones only, not all of them. The sample records roughly 68,000 clones, roughly 85% being singletons. There are 15 residues in the CDR3. The germline CDR1 and CDR2 sequences are MNHEY and SVGAGI. The J segment lost 1 base and the V segment lost 7 bases, leaving 3 bases of the junction unmatched. This rearrangement joins TRBV6-5 to TRBJ2-1; 11 bases match TRBD2. The sequenced sample consisted of peripheral blood. The TCR originated in a man aged 50 or older with acute or convalescent COVID-19. The CDR3 sequence: CASKASGGSYNEQFF. As DNA, the CDR3 is TGTGCCAGCAAGGCTAGCGGGGGGTCCTACAATGAGCAGTTCTTC.